Listed below are T cell receptor beta chains from one sample, sequenced in a study of T cells in Graves' hyperthyroidism and ophthalmopathy. From the multiplex PCR reads, TCRdb called clonotypes with MiXCR, one entry per CDR3 protein. The sample records over 450,000 distinct CDR3 sequences, about a sixth being singletons. Sequences were obtained from blood. These receptor sequences come from a woman under 30 with Graves' ophthalmopathy. Both conserved end residues are part of each CDR3. Each record gives: CDR3 length, J gene, V gene, CDR3 protein.

15 | TRBJ1-4 | TRBV6-1 | CASRKGSLTNEKLFF
13 | TRBJ2-7 | TRBV11-2 | CASSLTDSNEQYF
17 | TRBJ2-3 | TRBV2 | CASTLGATGEPTDTQYF
14 | TRBJ2-3 | TRBV19 | CASTTGGAPDTQYF
15 | TRBJ2-1 | TRBV28 | CASRLKTVSYNEQFF
16 | TRBJ2-7 | TRBV6-2/TRBV6-3 | CASSYSIAGGPYEQYF
16 | TRBJ1-1 | TRBV6-2/TRBV6-3 | CASRYQIDRDSEDAFF
16 | TRBJ2-4 | TRBV5-1 | CASSLDGVLAKNIQYF
16 | TRBJ2-1 | TRBV5-4 | CAIHPAGTGIYNEQFF
14 | TRBJ1-2 | TRBV5-1 | CASSLDRSGYGYTF
13 | TRBJ2-7 | TRBV7-6 | CASSPERWEQQYF
16 | TRBJ2-5 | TRBV5-1 | CASSLAGTSGSETQYF